These T cell receptor beta chains were read from a single sample in a study of cytotoxic CD8 clonotypes in ibrutinib-treated CLL. Repertoires were generated with immunoSEQ multiplex PCR, while TCRdb's copy carries only in-frame clones and drops some. The sample includes 65,000 to 90,000 clones, over 65% of them seen just once. The input for sequencing was PBMCs, taken after 24 months of ibrutinib treatment. These receptors originate from a human donor with chronic lymphocytic leukemia. Both conserved end residues are part of each CDR3.

V gene,J gene,CDR3 protein
TRBV9,TRBJ2-3,CASSSPTGEGLTDTQYF
TRBV2,TRBJ2-5,CASSPFAGAAQYF
TRBV5-1,TRBJ2-7,CASSLTGPTSGNHEQYF
TRBV5-1,TRBJ2-6,CASSLRENSGANVLTF
TRBV2,TRBJ2-4,CASSGQGAYKNIQYF
TRBV2,TRBJ2-7,CASRTTSGRAYEQYF
TRBV12-5,TRBJ2-2,CASGWGQGSGELFF
TRBV30,TRBJ1-1,CAWMIMGGTEAFF
TRBV29-1,TRBJ2-3,CSGRWGARDTQYF
TRBV4-3,TRBJ2-1,CASSQDLAGGTSSYNEQFF
TRBV11-2,TRBJ1-1,CASSHRGDTEAFF
TRBV7-9,TRBJ2-5,CASSLRGLAVRETQYF
TRBV18,TRBJ1-1,CASSRDPATEAFF
TRBV4-3,TRBJ2-1,CASSQGPRGDEQFF
TRBV15,TRBJ2-5,CATSPGQESKETQYF
TRBV28,TRBJ2-3,CASSLSGRGTTGGDTQYF
TRBV5-1,TRBJ2-7,CASSSRTGPNRGEQYF
TRBV4-2,TRBJ2-2,CASSQESAGGAGELFF
TRBV7-9,TRBJ2-3,CASSPSSWGDTQYF
TRBV6-5,TRBJ1-2,CASSYAPTGKGYTF
TRBV2,TRBJ2-2,CASSGRLGGELFF
TRBV28,TRBJ1-1,CASRPTRTGGRNTEAFF
TRBV19,TRBJ1-5,CASSRVGDSNQPQHF
TRBV6-1,TRBJ1-1,CASSESMNTEAFF
TRBV5-1,TRBJ2-2,CASSLGGGLPVTGELFF
TRBV10-2,TRBJ2-1,CASSEAGGMDEQFF
TRBV28,TRBJ2-2,CASSPAGGPTGELFF
TRBV5-6,TRBJ2-1,CASSLTSNEQFF
TRBV4-1,TRBJ1-2,CASSQEFLQGAAYGYTF
TRBV11-3,TRBJ2-2,CASSQMGDTGELFF
TRBV5-4,TRBJ2-7,CASSLGLGRTYEQYF
TRBV5-4,TRBJ2-7,CASSRRLAGGESEQYF
TRBV4-1,TRBJ1-5,CASSGSGTGVQPQHF
TRBV29-1,TRBJ2-1,CTTKTGYNEQFF
TRBV9,TRBJ2-1,CASSARDRRGSYNEQFF
TRBV2,TRBJ1-1,CASSRTGDLEAFF
TRBV7-9,TRBJ2-7,CASSPYTSVEQYF
TRBV27,TRBJ2-2,CASSLTSGANTGELFF
TRBV7-9,TRBJ1-5,CASSSTGYSQPQHF
TRBV9,TRBJ2-3,CASSAGTSGSTDTQYF
TRBV7-9,TRBJ2-7,CASSTQGRSYEQYF
TRBV5-1,TRBJ2-1,CASSLVGPENNEQFF
TRBV14,TRBJ2-1,CASSQGGLAGGNYNEQFF
TRBV7-6,TRBJ2-2,CASSLVGGVPGELFF
TRBV10-3,TRBJ2-1,CAISETSNEQFF
TRBV28,TRBJ1-2,CASRGTDYGYTF
TRBV7-2,TRBJ1-1,CASSLQGHMNTEAFF
TRBV19,TRBJ2-2,CASSIRGGAGGELFF
TRBV5-4,TRBJ2-3,CASSPLGSGGDTQYF
TRBV28,TRBJ2-7,CASSFLAAYEQYF
TRBV14,TRBJ2-5,CASSLGLRDRETETQYF
TRBV28,TRBJ2-7,CASSLMGYEQYF
TRBV4-2,TRBJ2-7,CASSQTIGLAGGRSSYEQYF
TRBV19,TRBJ2-7,CASSIGLAGIYEQYF
TRBV7-9,TRBJ2-3,CASSSWETDTQYF
TRBV5-5,TRBJ2-7,CASSLVRSSYEQYF